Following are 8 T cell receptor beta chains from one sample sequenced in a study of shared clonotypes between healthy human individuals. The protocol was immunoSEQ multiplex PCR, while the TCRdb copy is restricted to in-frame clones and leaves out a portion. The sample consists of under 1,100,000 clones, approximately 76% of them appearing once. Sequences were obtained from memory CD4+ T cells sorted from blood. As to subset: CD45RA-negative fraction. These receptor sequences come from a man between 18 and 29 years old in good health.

CDR3 bases: TGTGCCAGCAGTGCTCTAGCGGGGCCACAAGAGACCCAGTACTTC. Translating it yields CASSALAGPQETQYF. The chain uses TRBV6-4 and TRBJ2-5; 9 nucleotides align to TRBD2. The germline V gene encodes CDR1 MRHNA and CDR2 SNTAGT. This CDR3 spans 15 amino acids. V shed 4 bases, J shed 2 bases, and the junction held 5 bases outside the gene matches.

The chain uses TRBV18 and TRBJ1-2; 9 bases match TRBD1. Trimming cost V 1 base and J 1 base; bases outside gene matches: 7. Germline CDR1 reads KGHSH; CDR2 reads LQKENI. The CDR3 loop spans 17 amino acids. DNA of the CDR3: TGTGCCAGCTCACCACTTAGTGCGACAGGGGGTAACTATGGCTACACCTTC. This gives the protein CASSPLSATGGNYGYTF. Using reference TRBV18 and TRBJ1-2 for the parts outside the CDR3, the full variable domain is NAGVMQNPRHLVRRRGQEARLRCSPMKGHSHVYWYRQLPEEGLKFMVYLQKENIIDESGMPKERFSAEFPKEGPSILRIQQVVRGDSAAYFCASSPLSATGGNYGYTFGSGTRLTVV.

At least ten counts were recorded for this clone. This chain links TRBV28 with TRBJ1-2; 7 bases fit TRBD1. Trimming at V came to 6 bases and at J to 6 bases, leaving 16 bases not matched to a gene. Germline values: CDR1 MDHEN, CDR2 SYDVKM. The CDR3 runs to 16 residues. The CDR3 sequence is CASSEPSGGGGDGYTF. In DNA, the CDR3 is TGTGCCAGCAGCGAGCCCTCAGGGGGAGGGGGGGATGGCTACACCTTC.

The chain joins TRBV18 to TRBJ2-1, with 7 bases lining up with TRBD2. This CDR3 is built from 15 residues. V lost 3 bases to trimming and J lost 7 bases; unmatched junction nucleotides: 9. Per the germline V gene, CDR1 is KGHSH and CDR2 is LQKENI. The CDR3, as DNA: TGTGCCAGCTCACCCGGGACTACGGGGCGGAATGAGCAGTTCTTC. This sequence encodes CASSPGTTGRNEQFF.

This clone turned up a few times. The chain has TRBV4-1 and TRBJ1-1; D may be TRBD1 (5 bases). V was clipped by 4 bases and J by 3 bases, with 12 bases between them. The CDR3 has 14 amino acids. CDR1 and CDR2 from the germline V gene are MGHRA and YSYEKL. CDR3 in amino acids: CASSRQKGDTEAFF. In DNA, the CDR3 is TGCGCCAGCAGCCGGCAGAAAGGGGACACTGAAGCTTTCTTT.

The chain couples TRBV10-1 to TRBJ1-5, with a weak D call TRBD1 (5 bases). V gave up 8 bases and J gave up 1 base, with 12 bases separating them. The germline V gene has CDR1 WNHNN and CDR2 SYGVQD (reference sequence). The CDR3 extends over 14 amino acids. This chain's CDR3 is CASVNRGSNQPQHF. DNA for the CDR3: TGCGCCAGCGTGAATAGGGGAAGCAATCAGCCCCAGCATTTT.

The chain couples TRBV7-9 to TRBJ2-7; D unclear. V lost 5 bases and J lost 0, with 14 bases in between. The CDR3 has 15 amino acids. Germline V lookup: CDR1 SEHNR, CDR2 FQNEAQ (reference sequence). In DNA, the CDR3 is TGTGCCAGCAGCCCCCCGGCGACACACTCCTACGAGCAGTACTTC. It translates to CASSPPATHSYEQYF.

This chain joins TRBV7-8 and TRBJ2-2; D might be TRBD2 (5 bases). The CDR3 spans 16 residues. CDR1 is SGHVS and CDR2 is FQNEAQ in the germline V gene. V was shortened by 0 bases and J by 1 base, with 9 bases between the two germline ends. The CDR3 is CASSLAPSGNTGELFF. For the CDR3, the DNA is TGTGCCAGCAGCTTAGCGCCAAGCGGGAACACCGGGGAGCTGTTTTTT.